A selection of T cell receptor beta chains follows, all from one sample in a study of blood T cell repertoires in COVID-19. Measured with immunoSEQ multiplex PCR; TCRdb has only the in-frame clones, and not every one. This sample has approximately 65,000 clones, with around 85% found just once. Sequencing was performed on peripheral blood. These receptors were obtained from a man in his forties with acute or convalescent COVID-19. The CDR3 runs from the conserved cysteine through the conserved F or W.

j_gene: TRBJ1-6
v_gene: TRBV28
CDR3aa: CASSLFQGITPLHF

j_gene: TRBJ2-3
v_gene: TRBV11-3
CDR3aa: CASSESGQGIDTQYF

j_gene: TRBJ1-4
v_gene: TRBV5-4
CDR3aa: CASSLTGTAGNEKLFF

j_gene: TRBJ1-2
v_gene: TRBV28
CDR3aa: CASSSTGINYGYTF

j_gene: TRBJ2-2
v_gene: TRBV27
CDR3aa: CASSPLLSNTGELFF

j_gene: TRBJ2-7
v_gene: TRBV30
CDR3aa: CAWSVPPQTYEQYF

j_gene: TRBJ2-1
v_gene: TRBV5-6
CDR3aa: CASIAGIRNEQFF

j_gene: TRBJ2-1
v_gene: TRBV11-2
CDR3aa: CASSPGLAGDNEQFF

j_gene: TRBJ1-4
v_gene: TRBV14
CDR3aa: CASSRGDLREKLFF

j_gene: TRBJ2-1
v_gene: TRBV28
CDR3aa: CATRSMRFEQFF

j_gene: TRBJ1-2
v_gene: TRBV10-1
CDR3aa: CASSDSREGYTF

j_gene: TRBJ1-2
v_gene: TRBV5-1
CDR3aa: CASSYVPGNGYTF

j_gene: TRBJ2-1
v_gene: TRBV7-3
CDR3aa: CASSLTGRGLNEQFF

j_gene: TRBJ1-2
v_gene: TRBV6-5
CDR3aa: CASSYSPAGGGYGYTF

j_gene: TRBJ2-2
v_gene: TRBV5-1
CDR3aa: CASSFGPSGGDSNTGELFF

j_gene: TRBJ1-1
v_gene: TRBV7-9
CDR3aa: CASSPPQRGAFF

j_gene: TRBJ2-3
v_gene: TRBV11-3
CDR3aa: CASSFGGDTQYF

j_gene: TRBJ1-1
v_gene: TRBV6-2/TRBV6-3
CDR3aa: CASSLQGRYVLNTEAFF

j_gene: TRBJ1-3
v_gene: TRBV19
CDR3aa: CASSPGPSGNTIYF

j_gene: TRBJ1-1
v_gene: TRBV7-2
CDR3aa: CASSLPGGLVAFF

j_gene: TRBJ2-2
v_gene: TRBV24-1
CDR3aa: CATSREGGLSGELFF

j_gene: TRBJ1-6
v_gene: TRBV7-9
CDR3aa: CASSLDSDNSPLHF

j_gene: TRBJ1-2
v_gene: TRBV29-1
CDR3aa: CSSGSDSNYGYTF

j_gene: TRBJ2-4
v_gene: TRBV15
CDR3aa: CATSELAGVSQYF